The clone carrying this TCR beta chain was seen many times. Its antigen is still unknown. This entry is derived from a study of regulatory T cells in long-lasting Graves disease. Study-wide findings and caveats: Whereas about 870 public clonotypes were shared by new patients, persistent patients shared more, at 2,500 to 3,000. A limited number of samples was an acknowledged limitation.

Time point here: newly diagnosed GD, antithyroid drugs for less than 3 months. PBMC-extracted RNA yielded the TCR library. The authors built TCR beta libraries using iRepertoire HTBI primers and Arm-PCR of CDR3 regions. Using its own MiXCR run on the multiplex PCR reads, TCRdb lists one record per CDR3 protein. This sample carries approximately 230,000 distinct CDR3 sequences, around 19% of them seen once, and the ten largest clones take approximately 20%. The specimen comprised peripheral blood mononuclear cells (PBMCs), sampled at new diagnosis, from a patient treated with antithyroid drugs. The source is a female donor with Graves disease.

For the CDR3, the DNA is TGTGCCAGCAGCTACGGACAGGGACTCGTTTCAGAGACCCAGTACTTC. Its protein product is CASSYGQGLVSETQYF. This chain uses TRBV11-2 with TRBJ2-5; TRBD1 matches 8 bases. V dropped 4 bases and J dropped 4; count of bases not matched to a gene: 11. The CDR3 totals 16 residues. Germline V CDR1 and CDR2: SGHAT, FQNNGV.